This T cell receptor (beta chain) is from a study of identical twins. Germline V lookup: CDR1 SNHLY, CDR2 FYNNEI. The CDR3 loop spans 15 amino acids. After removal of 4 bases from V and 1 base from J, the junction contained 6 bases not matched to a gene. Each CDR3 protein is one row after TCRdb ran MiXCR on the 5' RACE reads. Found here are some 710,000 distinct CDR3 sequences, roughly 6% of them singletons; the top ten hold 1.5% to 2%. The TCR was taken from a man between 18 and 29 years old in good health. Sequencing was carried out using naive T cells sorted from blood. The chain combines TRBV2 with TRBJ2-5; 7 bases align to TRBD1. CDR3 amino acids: CASSVFGTAQETQYF. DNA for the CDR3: TGTGCCAGCAGTGTTTTCGGGACAGCCCAAGAGACCCAGTACTTC. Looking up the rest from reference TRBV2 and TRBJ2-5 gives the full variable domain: EPEVTQTPSHQVTQMGQEVILRCVPISNHLYFYWYRQILGQKVEFLVSFYNNEISEKSEIFDDQFSVERPDGSNFTLKIRSTKLEDSAMYFCASSVFGTAQETQYFGPGTRLLVL.